Below, one T cell receptor beta chain is given with its context. Its recognized antigen is unknown. The record has no base qualities; no much larger clone is one base away. The time point label, read with the paper, signifies: baseline before first vaccination. Vaccinee samples were obtained from the UK trials COV001 and COV002, which included a single-blind randomized controlled phase 2/3 trial of AZD1222 (ChAdOx1 nCoV-19) in healthy adults. For TCRbeta chain sequencing, PBMC samples were collected from trial participants at day 0 and at day 28 after the second dose. The sample originates from a study of T cell responses to AZD1222 COVID-19 vaccine (dated by TCRdb to about 2021). Some background on the complete study: AZD1222 recipients given second doses at about 4 weeks or at about 12 weeks were pooled, since spike-specific TCR depth and breadth were not found to differ between the two schedules. TCR sequencing was performed for approximately 240 trial participants, of whom roughly 200 were given two doses of AZD1222 and some 26 were given two doses of MenACWY control vaccine. Enrollment into the trials was organized by age into subgroups of 18-55, 56-69 and 70-plus years, and those subgroups contained roughly 150, 30 and 60 TCR-sequenced participants, respectively.

Findings and caveats that apply to the study as a whole: No day 14 peak-response samples were available, so repertoires were characterized only after the peak T cell response. Conclusions about previously exposed vaccinees are limited because only a handful of AZD1222 recipients were SARS-CoV-2 seropositive at baseline. After two AZD1222 doses, spike-specific TCR breadth and depth were significantly higher than at day 0 and than in MenACWY recipients. Most participants were white British and females outnumbered males, and the authors suggested that clonal diversity may have been underestimated. The 56-69-year group was small, and its depth increase did not reach significance, likely because of low power. Reportedly, almost half of the unique spike-specific TCRs recognized epitopes lying outside the regions that are mutated in the B.1.351 and B.1.1.7 variants. The vaccine-associated CD4 TCRs covered the entire spike protein, and the dominant responses fell in regions 160-218 and 743-854.

The CDR3 regions of human TCRbeta chains were analyzed by immunosequencing. The paper's data handling went like this. Repertoire TCRs were matched against a reference library of SARS-CoV-2-specific TCRs generated with the MIRA antigen-specificity platform. Breadth was defined as the fraction of unique TCRs that were SARS-CoV-2-associated. Depth was defined as the fraction of total T cells that were SARS-CoV-2-associated. Using the MIRA data, every spike-specific TCR was mapped to the spike region that the TCR reacted to and assigned to either a CD4 or a CD8 class. Log10-transformed breadth and depth values were compared by one-way ANOVA with Sidak's multiple comparisons tests. The clones in this table, taken by TCRdb from immuneACCESS, are in-frame only. Not every clone is retained; where verified, under half of the shortfall comes from an unresolved V gene, and the cause of the rest is unknown. V and J calls plus clone size are reproduced from that table; the DNA served to infer D and trimming. The sample yields around 77,000 clones; roughly 91% were counted once. The ten largest clones add up to more than 20% of the sample.

This material consisted of peripheral blood, taken on day 0 of AZD1222 vaccination. This receptor was taken from an adult in good health.

The bases read TGTGCCAGCTTTCTGGGACAGACTAATTCACCCCTCCACTTT. It codes for CASFLGQTNSPLHF. The V gene is TRBV6-5 and the J gene is TRBJ1-6, with TRBD1 identical over 7 junction bases. Taken from cysteine to phenylalanine, the CDR3 has 14 residues. Only CDR3 DNA is held: 42 bases, read in frame from base 1. The germline V gene supplies CDR1 MNHEY and CDR2 SVGAGI. Trimming removed 8 bases from V and 6 bases from J; the gene matches leave 7 bases unexplained.